This T cell receptor beta chain was found in a study of cytomegalovirus exposure and HLA in healthy donors. Donors came from a validation cohort of some 110 subjects, distinct from the first 666-subject cohort. This table comes from immunoSEQ multiplex PCR, and its TCRdb copy is limited to in-frame clones, with some not included. The table records some 220,000 clones, under 95% of them present only once. V lost 2 bases, J lost 10 bases, and 19 bases lay in between. There are 15 residues in the CDR3. Germline CDR1 SGHDT, CDR2 YYEEEE. The sample was PBMCs. This TCR came from a woman between 18 and 30 years old in good health and CMV-seronegative. The rearrangement joins TRBV5-6 to TRBJ2-1; weak D call: TRBD1 (5 bases). The CDR3 nucleotides are TGTGCCAGCAGCTTCCCCGATAGCAGGGCCTGGGAGCAGTTCTTC. This gives the protein CASSFPDSRAWEQFF.